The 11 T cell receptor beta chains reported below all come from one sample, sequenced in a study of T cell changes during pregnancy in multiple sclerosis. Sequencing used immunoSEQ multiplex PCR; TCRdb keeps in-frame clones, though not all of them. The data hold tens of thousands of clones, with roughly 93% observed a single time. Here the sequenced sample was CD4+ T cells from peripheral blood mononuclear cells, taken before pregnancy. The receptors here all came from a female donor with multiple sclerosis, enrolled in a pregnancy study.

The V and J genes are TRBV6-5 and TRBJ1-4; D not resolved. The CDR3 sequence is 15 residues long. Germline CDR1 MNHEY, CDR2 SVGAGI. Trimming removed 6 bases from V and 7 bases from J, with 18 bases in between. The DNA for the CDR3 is TGTGCCAGCAGCCAGAGAGGAGGGTCGGTTGAAAAACTGTTTTTT. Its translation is CASSQRGGSVEKLFF.

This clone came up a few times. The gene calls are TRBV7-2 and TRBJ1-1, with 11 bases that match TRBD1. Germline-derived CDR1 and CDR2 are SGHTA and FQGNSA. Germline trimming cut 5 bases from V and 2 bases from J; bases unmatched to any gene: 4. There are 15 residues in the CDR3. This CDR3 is CASSQWTGGNTEAFF. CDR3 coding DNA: TGTGCCAGCAGCCAATGGACAGGGGGCAACACTGAAGCTTTCTTT.

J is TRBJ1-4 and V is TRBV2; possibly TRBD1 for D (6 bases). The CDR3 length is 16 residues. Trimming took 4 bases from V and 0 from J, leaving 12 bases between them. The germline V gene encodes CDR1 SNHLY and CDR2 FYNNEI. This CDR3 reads CASSAARTATNEKLFF. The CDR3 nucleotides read TGTGCCAGCAGTGCAGCCCGGACAGCAACTAATGAAAAACTGTTTTTT.

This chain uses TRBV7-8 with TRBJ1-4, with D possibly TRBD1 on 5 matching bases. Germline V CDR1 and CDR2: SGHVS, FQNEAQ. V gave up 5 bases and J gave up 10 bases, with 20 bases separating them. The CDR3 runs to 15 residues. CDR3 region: CASSRTSDSGGKLFF. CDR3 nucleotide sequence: TGTGCCAGCAGCCGCACGTCAGACAGCGGGGGAAAACTGTTTTTT. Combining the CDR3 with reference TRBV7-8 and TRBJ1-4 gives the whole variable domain GAGVSQSPRYKVAKRGQDVALRCDPISGHVSLFWYQQALGQGPEFLTYFQNEAQLDKSGLPSDRFFAERPEGSVSTLKIQRTQQEDSAVYLCASSRTSDSGGKLFFGSGTQLSVL.

CDR3 protein: CASSPQGIEDEQFF. DNA for the CDR3: TGTGCCAGCAGCCCACAGGGGATCGAGGATGAGCAGTTCTTC. The chain couples TRBV11-3 to TRBJ2-1; 7 bases line up with TRBD1. The CDR3 is made up of 14 amino acids. The V segment lost 5 bases and the J segment 8 bases; nucleotides outside the gene matches: 9. From germline, CDR1 is SGHNT and CDR2 YENEEA.

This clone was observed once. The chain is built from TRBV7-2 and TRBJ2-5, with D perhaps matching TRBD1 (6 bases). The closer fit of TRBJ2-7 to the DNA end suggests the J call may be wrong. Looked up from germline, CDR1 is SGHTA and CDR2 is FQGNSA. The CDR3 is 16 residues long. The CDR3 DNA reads TGTGCCAGCAGCCAAGGGTACAGGGCTACCTCCTACGAGCAGTACTTC. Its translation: CASSQGYRATSYEQYF.

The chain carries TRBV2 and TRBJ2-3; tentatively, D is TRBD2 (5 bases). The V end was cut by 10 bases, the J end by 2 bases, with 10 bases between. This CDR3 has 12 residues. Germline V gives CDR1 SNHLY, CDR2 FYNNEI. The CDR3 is CATGLNTDTQYF. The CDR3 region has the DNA TGTGCCACCGGACTTAACACAGATACGCAGTATTTT. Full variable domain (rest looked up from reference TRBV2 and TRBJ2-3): EPEVTQTPSHQVTQMGQEVILRCVPISNHLYFYWYRQILGQKVEFLVSFYNNEISEKSEIFDDQFSVERPDGSNFTLKIRSTKLEDSAMYFCATGLNTDTQYFGPGTRLTVL.

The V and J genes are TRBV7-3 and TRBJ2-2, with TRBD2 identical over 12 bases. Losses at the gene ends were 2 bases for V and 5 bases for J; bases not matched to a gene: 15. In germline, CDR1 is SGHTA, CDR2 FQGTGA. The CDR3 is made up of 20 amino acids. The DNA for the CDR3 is TGTGCCAGCAGCTTAGGGGGACCGACTAGCGGGAGAGGCCCAACCGGGGAGCTGTTTTTT. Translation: CASSLGGPTSGRGPTGELFF. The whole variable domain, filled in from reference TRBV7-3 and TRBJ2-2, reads GAGVSQTPSNKVTEKGKYVELRCDPISGHTALYWYRQSLGQGPEFLIYFQGTGAADDSGLPNDRFFAVRPEGSVSTLKIQRTERGDSAVYLCASSLGGPTSGRGPTGELFFGEGSRLTVL.

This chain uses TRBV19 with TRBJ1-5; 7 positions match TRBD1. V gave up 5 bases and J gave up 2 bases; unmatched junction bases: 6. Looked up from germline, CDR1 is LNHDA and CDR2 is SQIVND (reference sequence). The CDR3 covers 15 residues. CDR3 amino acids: CASSRQGRGNQPQHF. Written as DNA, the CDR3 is TGTGCCAGTAGTCGACAGGGTCGGGGCAATCAGCCCCAGCATTTT.

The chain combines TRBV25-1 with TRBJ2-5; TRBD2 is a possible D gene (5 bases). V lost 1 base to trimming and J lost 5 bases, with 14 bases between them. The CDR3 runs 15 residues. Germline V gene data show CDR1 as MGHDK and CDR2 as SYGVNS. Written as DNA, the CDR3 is TGTGCCAGCAGTGAATTTTCGGGAACTAGGGAGACCCAGTACTTC. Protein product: CASSEFSGTRETQYF.

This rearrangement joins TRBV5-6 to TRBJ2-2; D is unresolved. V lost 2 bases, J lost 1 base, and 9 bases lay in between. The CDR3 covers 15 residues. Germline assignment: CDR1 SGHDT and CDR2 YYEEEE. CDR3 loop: CASSFQVGNTGELFF. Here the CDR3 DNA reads TGTGCCAGCAGCTTCCAGGTCGGGAACACCGGGGAGCTGTTTTTT.